This T cell receptor (beta chain) originates from a study of OX40 agonist ivuxolimab in advanced cancers. Study details: Patients receiving dose escalation had hepatocellular carcinoma, melanoma, renal cell or head and neck cancer. Checkpoint inhibitors had been given previously to around 38% of patients.

The sample holds a few counts of this clone. Its antigen remains unidentified. Whole-study findings and limits: Dose levels from 0.1 to 3.0 mg/kg saw CD4+ and CD8+ blood T cells expand clonally by week 6.

Assay: immunoSEQ multiplex PCR; the TCRdb copy retains only in-frame clones and omits some. The table records 75,000 to 80,000 clones, 75% to 90% of them present only once. The CDR3 sequence is 14 residues long. CDR1 and CDR2 from the germline V gene are SGDLS and YYNGEE. V was shortened by 4 bases and J by 1 base, with 11 bases between the two germline ends. The source material was CD4+ or CD8+ T cells sorted from blood, sampled in a trial of the OX40 agonist ivuxolimab. The chain carries TRBV9 and TRBJ1-2; no firm D call. The clonotype was recovered from an adult with an advanced solid tumor such as melanoma, head and neck, liver or kidney cancer. The CDR3 reads CASSPVGGNYGYTF. The CDR3 DNA is TGTGCCAGCAGCCCCGTCGGAGGTAACTATGGCTACACCTTC. Looking up the rest from reference TRBV9 and TRBJ1-2 gives the full variable domain: DSGVTQTPKHLITATGQRVTLRCSPRSGDLSVYWYQQSLDQGLQFLIQYYNGEERAKGNILERFSAQQFPDLHSELNLSSLELGDSALYFCASSPVGGNYGYTFGSGTRLTVV.